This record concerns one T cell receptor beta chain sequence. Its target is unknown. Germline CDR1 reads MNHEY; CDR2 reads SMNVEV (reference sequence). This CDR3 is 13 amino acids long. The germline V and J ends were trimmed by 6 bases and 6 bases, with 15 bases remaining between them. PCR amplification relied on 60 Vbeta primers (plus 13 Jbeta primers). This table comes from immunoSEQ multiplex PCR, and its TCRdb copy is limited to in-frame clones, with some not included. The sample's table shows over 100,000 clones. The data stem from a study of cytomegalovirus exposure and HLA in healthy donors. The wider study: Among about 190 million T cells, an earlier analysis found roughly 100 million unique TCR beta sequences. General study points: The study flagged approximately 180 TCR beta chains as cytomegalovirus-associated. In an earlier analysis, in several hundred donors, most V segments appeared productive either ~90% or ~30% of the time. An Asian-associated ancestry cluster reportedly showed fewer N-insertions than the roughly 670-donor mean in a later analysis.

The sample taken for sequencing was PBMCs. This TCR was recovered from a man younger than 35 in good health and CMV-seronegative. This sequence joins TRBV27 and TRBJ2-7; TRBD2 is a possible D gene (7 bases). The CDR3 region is CASSPGGAGEQYF. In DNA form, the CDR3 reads TGTGCCAGCAGCCCTGGGGGGGCTGGCGAGCAGTACTTC.